Shown below are 13 T cell receptor beta chains from a single sample sequenced in a study of CD8 T cells in ankylosing spondylitis. TCRdb re-analysed the 5' RACE reads in MiXCR, keeping a single row per CDR3 protein. This sample has under 300,000 distinct CDR3 sequences; 8.6% occur once, and the top ten carry around 7%. Sequencing was carried out using blood, either unsorted or a sorted T cell fraction (not recorded which). All receptors come from a male donor with ankylosing spondylitis or in good health (not recorded which).

The chain joins TRBV11-2 to TRBJ2-1; TRBD2 matches at 16 bases. Germline-derived CDR1 and CDR2 are SGHAT and FQNNGV. The CDR3 runs 18 residues. V lost 6 bases and J lost 0; bases outside the gene matches: 5. The CDR3 sequence is CASRGGLAGGASYNEQFF. The CDR3 nucleotides are TGTGCCAGCAGGGGGGGACTAGCGGGAGGGGCCTCCTACAATGAGCAGTTCTTC.

This clonotype came up many times. This rearrangement joins TRBV29-1 to TRBJ2-2; no firm D call. With 3 bases removed from V and 3 bases from J, the gap between germline ends came to 5 bases. Germline CDR1 reads SQVTM; CDR2 reads ANQGSEA. The CDR3 is made up of 12 amino acids. As DNA, the CDR3 is TGCAGCGTTGAGCCAGACACCGGGGAGCTGTTTTTT. Translating gives CSVEPDTGELFF.

This clonotype was detected a few times. This chain joins TRBV13 and TRBJ2-5; D uncertain. Germline V gene data show CDR1 as PRHDT and CDR2 as FYEKMQ (reference sequence). V shed 5 bases and J shed 3 bases, with 10 bases lying between them. This CDR3 spans 13 amino acids. The CDR3 nucleotides read TGTGCCAGCAGCCCCCCCCTAGAAGAGACCCAGTACTTC. Translation: CASSPPLEETQYF.

This clonotype was detected many times. The chain employs TRBV5-1 and TRBJ2-3; TRBD2 agrees at 7 bases. The CDR3 length is 15 residues. CDR1 is SGHRS and CDR2 is YFSETQ in the germline V gene. The J segment lost 4 bases and the V segment lost 5 bases, leaving 10 bases of the junction unmatched. The CDR3 reads CASSSAGDLPDTQYF. CDR3 nucleotides: TGCGCCAGCAGTTCGGCGGGGGACCTACCAGATACGCAGTATTTT.

This clonotype was counted many times. As DNA, the CDR3 is TGCAGTGCTACCGGGACTAGCGGGAGAACCGATACGCAGTATTTT. This translates into CSATGTSGRTDTQYF. V is TRBV20-1 and J is TRBJ2-3; TRBD2 agrees at 14 bases. The CDR3 covers 15 residues. The ends lost 4 bases at V and 6 bases at J; junction bases unmatched: 6. Germline CDR1 reads DFQATT; CDR2 reads SNEGSKA (reference sequence).

As to this clonotype: The junction does not match germline at one end; this may be a read error. CDR3 nucleotide sequence: TGTGCTAGCAGCTTAAGGGGTCTAGCGGAAGAGACCCAGTACTTC. It codes for CASSLRGLAEETQYF. The chain links TRBV7-7 to TRBJ2-5, with 7 bases fitting TRBD2. The CDR3 runs to 15 residues. CDR1 and CDR2 (germline): SSHAT, FNYEAQ (reference sequence).

This clonotype showed up many times. The chain has TRBV12-3 or TRBV12-4 and TRBJ2-2, with TRBD2 matching over 8 bases. The V and J ends lost 2 bases and 0 bases, in that order; junction bases with no gene match: 5. This CDR3 contains 17 residues. CDR3 in amino acids: CASSLPGGVANTGELFF. In DNA, the CDR3 is TGTGCCAGCAGTTTACCGGGGGGGGTAGCGAACACCGGGGAGCTGTTTTTT.

This clonotype was observed many times. The J gene is TRBJ1-2, the V gene TRBV19; tentatively, D is TRBD1 (5 bases). The V and J ends lost 3 bases and 8 bases respectively, with 19 bases between them. Germline V gene lookup returns CDR1 LNHDA and CDR2 SQIVND (reference sequence). The CDR3 has 15 amino acids. The CDR3 sequence: CASSIGGARPGGYTF. CDR3 coding DNA: TGTGCCAGTAGTATCGGAGGGGCACGCCCCGGGGGCTACACCTTC. Based on the CDR3 plus reference TRBV19 and TRBJ1-2, the full variable domain is DGGITQSPKYLFRKEGQNVTLSCEQNLNHDAMYWYRQDPGQGLRLIYYSQIVNDFQKGDIAEGYSVSREKKESFPLTVTSAQKNPTAFYLCASSIGGARPGGYTFGSGTRLTVV.

This clonotype was seen more than once but under ten times. The V and J genes are TRBV19 and TRBJ1-1; 7 bases match TRBD1. This CDR3 is 17 amino acids long. Germline values: CDR1 LNHDA, CDR2 SQIVND (reference sequence). V dropped 7 bases and J dropped 7; count of bases not matched to a gene: 21. The CDR3 DNA is TGTGCCAGTACCCCCGGCGGGTTACCGGGACAGACCTATGAAGCTTTCTTT. Encoded protein: CASTPGGLPGQTYEAFF. The whole variable domain, filled in from reference TRBV19 and TRBJ1-1, reads DGGITQSPKYLFRKEGQNVTLSCEQNLNHDAMYWYRQDPGQGLRLIYYSQIVNDFQKGDIAEGYSVSREKKESFPLTVTSAQKNPTAFYLCASTPGGLPGQTYEAFFGQGTRLTVV.

This chain joins TRBV7-2 and TRBJ2-3; TRBD2 matches 7 bases. The J segment lost 6 bases and the V segment lost 0 bases, leaving 6 bases of the junction unmatched. The CDR3 consists of 15 residues. Germline values: CDR1 SGHTA, CDR2 FQGNSA. Written as DNA, the CDR3 is TGTGCCAGCAGCTTAGCGGGAGGGCCTGTGGATACGCAGTATTTT. It yields the protein CASSLAGGPVDTQYF.

This clonotype appeared a few times. The chain is built from TRBV12-3 or TRBV12-4 and TRBJ2-2; D possibly matches TRBD1 or TRBD2 (5 bases each). This CDR3 region has 16 residues. V lost 8 bases, J lost 0 bases, and 16 bases lay in between. CDR3: CASGGNWAPNTGELFF. The DNA for the CDR3 is TGTGCCAGCGGGGGAAACTGGGCCCCGAACACCGGGGAGCTGTTTTTT.

In its sample, this clonotype was seen many times. This sequence joins TRBV5-1 and TRBJ1-4; 7 bases align to TRBD1. This CDR3 comprises 14 residues. Losses at the gene ends were 4 bases for V and 8 bases for J; bases not matched to a gene: 8. Looked up from germline, CDR1 is SGHRS and CDR2 is YFSETQ. The CDR3 DNA is TGCGCCAGCAGCCCGGACAGGCCCAAAGAAAAACTGTTTTTT. It yields the protein CASSPDRPKEKLFF.

This clonotype showed up many times. The chain combines TRBV10-3 with TRBJ2-3; TRBD1 is a possible D gene (5 bases). The germline V and J ends were trimmed by 7 bases and 0 bases, with 11 bases remaining between them. The CDR3 covers 14 residues. Germline V gene lookup returns CDR1 ENHRY and CDR2 SYGVKD. Written as DNA, the CDR3 is TGTGCCATCAACGGACATTCTAGCACAGATACGCAGTATTTT. Translation: CAINGHSSTDTQYF.